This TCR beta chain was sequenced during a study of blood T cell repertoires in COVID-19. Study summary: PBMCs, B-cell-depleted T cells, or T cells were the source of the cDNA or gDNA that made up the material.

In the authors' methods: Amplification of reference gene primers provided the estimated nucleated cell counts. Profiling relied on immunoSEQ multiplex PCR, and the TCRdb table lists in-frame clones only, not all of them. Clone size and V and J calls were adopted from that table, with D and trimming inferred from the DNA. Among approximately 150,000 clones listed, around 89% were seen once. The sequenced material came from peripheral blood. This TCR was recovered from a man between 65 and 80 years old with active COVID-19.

The CDR3 bases are TGCGCCGGTCCGGAGGGAAGGAGTGGAAACACCATATATTTT. Translating it yields CAGPEGRSGNTIYF. The chain has TRBV10-1 and TRBJ1-3; D ambiguous. This CDR3 is 14 amino acids long. CDR1 WNHNN and CDR2 SYGVQD come from the germline V gene (reference sequence). V lost 11 bases, J lost 3 bases, and 17 bases lay in between.